The TCR beta chain under discussion was sequenced for a study of blood T cell repertoires in COVID-19. Germline CDR1 reads MDHEN; CDR2 reads SYDVKM. V lost 4 bases to trimming and J lost 5 bases, with 14 bases between them. CDR3 length: 14 amino acids. Measured with immunoSEQ multiplex PCR; TCRdb has only the in-frame clones, and not every one. The sample has roughly 130,000 clones; about nine tenths are singletons. The clonotype comes from a human donor with COVID-19, enrolled during active disease. The donor label of this sample is uncertain. This rearrangement joins TRBV28 to TRBJ1-2, with D possibly matching TRBD1 (5 bases). Sequencing used peripheral blood. The CDR3 bases are TGTGCCAGCAGTTGGAGGGGTGCAGGTTATGGCTACACCTTC. Protein sequence: CASSWRGAGYGYTF.